The T cell receptor beta chain under discussion was sequenced for a study of blood T cell repertoires in COVID-19. On the study more broadly: T cells, B-cell-depleted T cells, or PBMCs supplied cDNA or gDNA.

Some clones are missing from TCRdb's copy, which holds only in-frame ones; the method was immunoSEQ multiplex PCR. This sample yields 360,000 or so clones, of which over 85% are seen a single time; over 3.5% belongs to the top ten. Followed longitudinally, the Seattle patients had been enrolled during active infection. V lost 0 bases and J lost 8, with 6 bases in between. The CDR3 is 13 amino acids. CDR1 and CDR2 (germline): SGDLS, YYNGEE. This receptor was identified in an older woman with COVID-19, enrolled during active disease. The chain couples TRBV9 to TRBJ1-6; D gene unclear. The material sequenced was peripheral blood. The CDR3 loop is CASSVGRDSPLHF. The CDR3 DNA reads TGTGCCAGCAGCGTAGGGAGGGATTCACCCCTCCACTTT.